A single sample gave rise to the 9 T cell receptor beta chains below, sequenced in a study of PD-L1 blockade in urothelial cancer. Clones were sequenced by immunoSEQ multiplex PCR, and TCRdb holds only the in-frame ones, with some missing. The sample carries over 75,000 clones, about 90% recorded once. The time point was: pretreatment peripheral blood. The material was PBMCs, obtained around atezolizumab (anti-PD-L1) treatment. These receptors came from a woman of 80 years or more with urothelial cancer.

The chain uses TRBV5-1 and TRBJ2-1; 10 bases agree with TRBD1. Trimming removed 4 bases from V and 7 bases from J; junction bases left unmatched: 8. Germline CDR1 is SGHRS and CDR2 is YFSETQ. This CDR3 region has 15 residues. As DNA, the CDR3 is TGCGCCAGCAGCCCCCGGACAGGGGGAGGTAATGAGCAGTTCTTC. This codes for CASSPRTGGGNEQFF.

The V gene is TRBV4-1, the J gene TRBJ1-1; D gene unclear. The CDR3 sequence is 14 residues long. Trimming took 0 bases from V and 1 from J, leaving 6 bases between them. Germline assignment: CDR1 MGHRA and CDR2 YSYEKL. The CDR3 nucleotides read TGCGCCAGCAGCCAAGATCTAAAGAACACTGAAGCTTTCTTT. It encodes CASSQDLKNTEAFF.

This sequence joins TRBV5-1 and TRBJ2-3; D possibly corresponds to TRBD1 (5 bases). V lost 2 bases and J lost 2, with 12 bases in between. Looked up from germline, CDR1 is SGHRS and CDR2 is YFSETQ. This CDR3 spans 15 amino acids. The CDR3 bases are TGCGCCAGCAGCTTTGACAGTACTCTCACAGATACGCAGTATTTT. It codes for CASSFDSTLTDTQYF.

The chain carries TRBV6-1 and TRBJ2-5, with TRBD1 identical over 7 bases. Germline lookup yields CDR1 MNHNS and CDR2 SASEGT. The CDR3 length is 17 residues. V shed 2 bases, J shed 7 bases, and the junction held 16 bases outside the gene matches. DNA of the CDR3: TGTGCCAGCAGTGAATGGGGGACAGTTGGCCCCCGGCGGACCCAGTACTTC. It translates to CASSEWGTVGPRRTQYF.

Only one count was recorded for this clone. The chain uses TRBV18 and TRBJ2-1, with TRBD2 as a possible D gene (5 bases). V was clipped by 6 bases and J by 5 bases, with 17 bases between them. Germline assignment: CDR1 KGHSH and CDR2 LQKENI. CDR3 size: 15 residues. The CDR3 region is CASSLPFTSDNEQFF. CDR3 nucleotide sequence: TGTGCCAGCTCCCTACCATTCACTAGTGACAATGAGCAGTTCTTC.

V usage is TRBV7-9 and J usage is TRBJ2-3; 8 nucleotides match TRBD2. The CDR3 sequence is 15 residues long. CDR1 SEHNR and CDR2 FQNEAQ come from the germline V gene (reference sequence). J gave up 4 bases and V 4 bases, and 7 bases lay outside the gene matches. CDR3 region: CASSSDLAGSDTQYF. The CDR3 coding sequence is TGTGCCAGCAGCTCTGATCTAGCGGGTTCAGATACGCAGTATTTT.

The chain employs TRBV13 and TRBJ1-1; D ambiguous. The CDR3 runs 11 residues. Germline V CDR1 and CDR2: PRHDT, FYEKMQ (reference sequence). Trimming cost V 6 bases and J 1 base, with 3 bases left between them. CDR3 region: CASSRNTEAFF. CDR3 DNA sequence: TGTGCCAGCAGTAGGAACACTGAAGCTTTCTTT. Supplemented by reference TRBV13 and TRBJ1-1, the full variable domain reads AAGVIQSPRHLIKEKRETATLKCYPIPRHDTVYWYQQGPGQDPQFLISFYEKMQSDKGSIPDRFSAQQFSDYHSELNMSSLELGDSALYFCASSRNTEAFFGQGTRLTVV.

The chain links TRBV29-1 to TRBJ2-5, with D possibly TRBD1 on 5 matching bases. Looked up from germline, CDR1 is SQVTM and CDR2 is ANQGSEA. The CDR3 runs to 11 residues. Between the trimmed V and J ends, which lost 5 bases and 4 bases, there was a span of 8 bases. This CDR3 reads CSVQGTETQYF. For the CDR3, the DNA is TGCAGCGTTCAGGGTACAGAGACCCAGTACTTC.

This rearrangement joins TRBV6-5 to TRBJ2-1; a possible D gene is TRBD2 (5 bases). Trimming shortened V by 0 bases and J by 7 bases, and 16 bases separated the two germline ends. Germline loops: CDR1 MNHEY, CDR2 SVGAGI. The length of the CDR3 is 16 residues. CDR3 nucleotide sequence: TGTGCCAGCAGTTACTCTTCTGGTCTAGCCGGAAATGAGCAGTTCTTC. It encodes CASSYSSGLAGNEQFF.